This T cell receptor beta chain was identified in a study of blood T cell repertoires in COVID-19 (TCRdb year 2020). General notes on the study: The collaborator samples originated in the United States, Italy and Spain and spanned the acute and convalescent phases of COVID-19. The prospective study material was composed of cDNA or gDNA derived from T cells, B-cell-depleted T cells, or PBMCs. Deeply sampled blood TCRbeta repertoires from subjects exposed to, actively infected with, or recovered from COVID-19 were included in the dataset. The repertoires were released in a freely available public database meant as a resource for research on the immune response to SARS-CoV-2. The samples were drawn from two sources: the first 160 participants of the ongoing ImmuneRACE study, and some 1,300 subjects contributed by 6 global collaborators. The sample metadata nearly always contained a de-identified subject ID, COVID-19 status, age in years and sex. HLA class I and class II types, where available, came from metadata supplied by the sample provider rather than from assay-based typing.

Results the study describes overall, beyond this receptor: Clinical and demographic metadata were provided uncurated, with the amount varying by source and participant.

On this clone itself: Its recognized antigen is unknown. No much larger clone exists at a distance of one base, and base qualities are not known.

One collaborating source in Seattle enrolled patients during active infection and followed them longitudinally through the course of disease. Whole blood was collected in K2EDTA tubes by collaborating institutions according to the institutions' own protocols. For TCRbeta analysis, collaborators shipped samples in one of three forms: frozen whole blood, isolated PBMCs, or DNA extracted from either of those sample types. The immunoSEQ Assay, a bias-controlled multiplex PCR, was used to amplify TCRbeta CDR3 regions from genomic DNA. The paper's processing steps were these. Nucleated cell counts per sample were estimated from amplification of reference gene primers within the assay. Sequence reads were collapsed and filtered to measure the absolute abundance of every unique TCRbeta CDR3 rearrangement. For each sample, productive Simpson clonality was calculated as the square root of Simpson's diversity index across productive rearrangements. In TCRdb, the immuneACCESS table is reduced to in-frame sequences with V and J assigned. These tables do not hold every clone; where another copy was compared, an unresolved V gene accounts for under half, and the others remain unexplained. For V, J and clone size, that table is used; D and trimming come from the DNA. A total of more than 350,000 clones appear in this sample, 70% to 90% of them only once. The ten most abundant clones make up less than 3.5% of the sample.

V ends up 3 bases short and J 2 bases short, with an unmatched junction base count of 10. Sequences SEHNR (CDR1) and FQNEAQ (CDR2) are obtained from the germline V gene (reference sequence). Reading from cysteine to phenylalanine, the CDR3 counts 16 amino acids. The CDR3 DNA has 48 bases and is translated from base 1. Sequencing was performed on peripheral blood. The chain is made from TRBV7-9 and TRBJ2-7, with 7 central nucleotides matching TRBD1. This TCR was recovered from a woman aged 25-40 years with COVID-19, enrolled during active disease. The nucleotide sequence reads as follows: TGTGCCAGCAGCTTTTCCCCGGTGACAGGGCCCTACGAGCAGTACTTC. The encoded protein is CASSFSPVTGPYEQYF.